A single sample gave rise to the 10 T cell receptor beta chains below, sequenced in a study of memory CD4+ T cells and cytomegalovirus serostatus. Assay used: immunoSEQ multiplex PCR; TCRdb lists only in-frame clones, some missing. The sample contains 50,000 or so clones, around four fifths of which appear only once. Single viable CD3+CD4+CD8-CD45RO+ cells were sorted as the memory CD4+ T cells. The specimen sequenced was memory CD4+ T cells from blood. Receptors were obtained from an adult in good health and CMV-seropositive.

The chain recombines TRBV27 with TRBJ2-7; D is perhaps TRBD1 or TRBD2 (5 bases each). Trimming removed 7 bases from V and 0 bases from J, with 19 bases in between. This CDR3 has 16 residues. From germline, CDR1 is MNHEY and CDR2 SMNVEV (reference sequence). The CDR3 spells CASKSLGRMSSYEQYF. The CDR3 nucleotides are TGTGCCAGCAAGTCCTTGGGACGCATGAGCTCCTACGAGCAGTACTTC.

This chain joins TRBV5-1 and TRBJ1-5, with 10 bases identical to TRBD1. CDR3 length: 15 residues. J gave up 6 bases and V 0 bases, and 3 bases lay outside the gene matches. Germline assignment: CDR1 SGHRS and CDR2 YFSETQ. The CDR3 loop reads CASSLGQGASQPQHF. DNA for the CDR3: TGCGCCAGCAGCTTGGGACAGGGGGCGAGTCAGCCCCAGCATTTT.

The V gene is TRBV13, the J gene TRBJ1-3; no firm D call. The CDR3 is 21 amino acids. Trimming removed 5 bases from V and 1 base from J, with 30 bases in between. Germline V gene lookup returns CDR1 PRHDT and CDR2 FYEKMQ (reference sequence). CDR3: CASSLKTVKGKMYFSGNTIYF. CDR3 DNA sequence: TGTGCCAGCAGCCTAAAGACCGTAAAGGGTAAAATGTATTTTTCTGGAAACACCATATATTTT.

This chain connects TRBV15 to TRBJ2-1; D tentatively fits TRBD1 or TRBD2 (5 bases each). Germline assignment: CDR1 LNHNV and CDR2 YYDKDF (reference sequence). V lost 3 bases, J lost 6 bases, and 21 bases lay in between. The CDR3 has 17 residues. CDR3 residues: CATSRGVGGSGVNEQFF. Here the CDR3 DNA reads TGTGCCACCAGCAGGGGAGTTGGGGGATCAGGCGTCAATGAGCAGTTCTTC.

The rearrangement joins TRBV6-5 to TRBJ2-7, with 7 bases that match TRBD2. The CDR3 spans 10 residues. CDR1 and CDR2 (germline): MNHEY, SVGAGI. V was pared by 10 bases and J by 9 bases, with 6 bases of the junction left unmatched. This CDR3 reads CATSRGVQYF. Written as DNA, the CDR3 is TGTGCCACCTCTCGGGGGGTGCAGTACTTC.

The chain combines TRBV6-1 with TRBJ2-5; 7 bases are shared with TRBD1. This CDR3 contains 14 residues. With 5 bases clipped from V and 1 base from J, the junction kept 4 bases outside the gene matches. Germline V gives CDR1 MNHNS, CDR2 SASEGT. The chain's CDR3 is CASSFGTAQETQYF. For the CDR3, the DNA is TGTGCCAGCAGTTTCGGGACAGCCCAAGAGACCCAGTACTTC.

The chain employs TRBV6-5 and TRBJ2-2; TRBD2 might be the D (5 bases). This CDR3 is 12 amino acids long. Germline V gene sequence: CDR1 MNHEY, CDR2 SVGAGI. The V end lost 5 bases, the J end lost 4 bases, and 5 bases lay between the germline ends. CDR3 sequence reads: CASSRGTGELFF. The CDR3 region has the DNA TGTGCCAGCAGTCGGGGCACCGGGGAGCTGTTTTTT.

The V call is TRBV11-2, the J call TRBJ1-3; D is possibly TRBD1 (6 bases). This CDR3 contains 18 residues. The germline V gene has CDR1 SGHAT and CDR2 FQNNGV. V gave up 0 bases and J gave up 2 bases, with 17 bases separating them. CDR3 sequence (DNA): TGTGCCAGCAGCTTAGACCGGGGGGGGCCTAGTCCTGGAAACACCATATATTTT. Translated, it gives CASSLDRGGPSPGNTIYF.

V is TRBV10-2 and J is TRBJ1-1; D gene ambiguous. V lost 0 bases to trimming and J lost 1 base, with 9 bases between them. CDR3 length: 15 amino acids. CDR1 is WSHSY, CDR2 SAAADI, per germline. The CDR3 DNA reads TGCGCCAGCAGTGAGTCCGCCAGCTCGAACACTGAAGCTTTCTTT. The encoded protein is CASSESASSNTEAFF.

The CDR3 region has the DNA TGTGCCAGCAGCCAATGGACTAGCGGGGGGGTGGGCACAGATACGCAGTATTTT. This sequence encodes CASSQWTSGGVGTDTQYF. V usage is TRBV7-2 and J usage is TRBJ2-3; 15 bases align to TRBD2. The CDR3 has 18 residues. Germline assignment: CDR1 SGHTA and CDR2 FQGNSA. V trimming: 5 bases; J trimming: 1 base; junction bases outside the gene matches: 7.